This T cell receptor (beta chain) is drawn from a study of beta chain features in type 1 diabetes. Sequencing targeted expressed TCRB transcripts, as all isolated RNA had been reverse transcribed. Clones were read by immunoSEQ multiplex PCR, and TCRdb kept only the in-frame ones, dropping some. The sample holds around 300,000 clones; roughly 8% are singletons and the top ten take roughly 1%. The CDR3 totals 15 residues. Germline V lookup: CDR1 SGHRS, CDR2 YFSETQ. Trimming removed 3 bases from V and 5 bases from J; junction bases left unmatched: 9. V gene TRBV5-1 combines with J gene TRBJ1-1, with 8 bases identical to TRBD1. The sequenced sample consisted of central memory CD4+ T cells from blood. The sequence came from a woman aged 18 to 35 in good health. Here the CDR3 DNA reads TGCGCCAGCAGCTCGGGGGACAGGTCGTTGACTGAAGCTTTCTTT. This encodes CASSSGDRSLTEAFF.